The rows below give T cell receptor beta chains drawn from one sample of a study of blood T cell repertoires in COVID-19. Clones were read by immunoSEQ multiplex PCR, and TCRdb kept only the in-frame ones, dropping some. The sample has fewer than 500,000 clones, roughly 89% seen once. Source material: peripheral blood. These receptors were collected from a man between 18 and 29 years old with COVID-19, enrolled during active disease. Both conserved end residues are trimmed from each CDR3.

J	V	CDR3
TRBJ1-5	TRBV4-1	ASSLETGTNNQPQH
TRBJ2-5	TRBV19	ASGDRQGKGETQY
TRBJ2-2	TRBV5-1	ASSPGLAGGPNTGELF
TRBJ2-3	TRBV10-3	AISVFAAASTDTQY
TRBJ2-5	TRBV2	ASSPKEAEETQY
TRBJ2-3	TRBV5-1	ASSRTSGRSGADTQY
TRBJ2-7	TRBV9	ASGDNSYEQY
TRBJ2-3	TRBV3-1/TRBV3-2	ASSQGLAGGWVADTQY
TRBJ2-5	TRBV6-1	ASSEARRGVSETQY
TRBJ2-7	TRBV4-2	ASSQERGPGSEQY
TRBJ2-1	TRBV2	ASIWASGNNEQF
TRBJ1-3	TRBV6-5	ASKGHNSGNTIY
TRBJ1-2	TRBV9	ASSGRSGTGNYGYT
TRBJ1-5	TRBV6-5	ASSSGQLNQPQH
TRBJ1-3	TRBV5-1	ASSAAPRQGGGNTIY
TRBJ2-5	TRBV14	ASSQDRVLKTQY
TRBJ2-7	TRBV27	ASSLRTVGIRY
TRBJ2-3	TRBV5-1	ASSGRQGADTQY
TRBJ1-4	TRBV5-1	ASSLQGGNEKLF
TRBJ2-3	TRBV10-3	AISERTSGPTDTQY
TRBJ1-1	TRBV12-3/TRBV12-4	ASSTFRGEAF
TRBJ2-5	TRBV14	ASSQRIQETQY
TRBJ2-7	TRBV4-1	ASRPNLDRNHEQY
TRBJ2-3	TRBV6-5	ASFKQGGTDTQY
TRBJ2-2	TRBV7-6	ASSLELMGQANTGELF
TRBJ2-5	TRBV11-2	ASAAQVDRKETQY
TRBJ1-2	TRBV18	ASSTGQGPGYGYT
TRBJ1-4	TRBV25-1	ASSGRETNEKLF
TRBJ1-2	TRBV6-5	ASKGHPNYGYT
TRBJ2-1	TRBV5-5	ASRKGGVGLAWDEQF
TRBJ2-1	TRBV7-6	ASSLGDRGNEQF
TRBJ2-1	TRBV4-1	ASRLAGDEQF
TRBJ2-3	TRBV7-8	ASSLGTRYTDTQY
TRBJ1-2	TRBV19	ASNSYGARHNYGYT
TRBJ1-1	TRBV11-2	ASSLTSGTEAF
TRBJ2-7	TRBV4-1	ASSQERLIYEQY
TRBJ1-1	TRBV2	ARRTGRNTEAF
TRBJ2-1	TRBV3-1/TRBV3-2	ASSLGLAGERSHF
TRBJ2-3	TRBV7-8	ASSANRPSGDLSTDTQY
TRBJ2-5	TRBV5-1	ATQLGTSRGETQY
TRBJ2-5	TRBV6-5	ASRGTSGIQETQY
TRBJ1-1	TRBV2	APRAGGNTEAF
TRBJ2-3	TRBV3-1/TRBV3-2	ASRPHYADTQY
TRBJ1-1	TRBV5-4	ASSSGQPMNTEAF
TRBJ1-5	TRBV19	ASDAGSNQPQH
TRBJ1-4	TRBV24-1	ATSDPLRGGGEKLF
TRBJ1-6	TRBV6-5	ASSYREANSPLH
TRBJ2-6	TRBV2	ASSTQGSGANVLT
TRBJ1-5	TRBV19	ASSILSGQGRVQPQH
TRBJ2-7	TRBV4-2	ASSPSLAGGDEQY
TRBJ2-5	TRBV7-8	ASSLASSGRGETQY